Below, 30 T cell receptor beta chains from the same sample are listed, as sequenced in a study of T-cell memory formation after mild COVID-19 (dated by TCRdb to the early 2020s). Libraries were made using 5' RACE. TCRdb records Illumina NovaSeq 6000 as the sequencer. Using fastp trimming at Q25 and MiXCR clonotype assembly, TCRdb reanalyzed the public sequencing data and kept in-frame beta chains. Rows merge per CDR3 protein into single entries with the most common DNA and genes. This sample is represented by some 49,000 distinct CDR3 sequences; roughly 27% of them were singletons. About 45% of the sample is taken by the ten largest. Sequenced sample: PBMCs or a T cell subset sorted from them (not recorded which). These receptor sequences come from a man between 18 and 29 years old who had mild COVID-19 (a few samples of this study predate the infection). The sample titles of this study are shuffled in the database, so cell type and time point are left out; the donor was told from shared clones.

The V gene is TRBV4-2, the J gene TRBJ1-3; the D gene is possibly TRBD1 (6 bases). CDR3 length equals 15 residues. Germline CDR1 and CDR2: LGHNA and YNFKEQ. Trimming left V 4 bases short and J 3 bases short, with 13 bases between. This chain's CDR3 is CASSPPGDIGNTIYF. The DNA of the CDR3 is TGTGCCAGCAGCCCCCCAGGGGACATTGGAAACACCATATATTTT.

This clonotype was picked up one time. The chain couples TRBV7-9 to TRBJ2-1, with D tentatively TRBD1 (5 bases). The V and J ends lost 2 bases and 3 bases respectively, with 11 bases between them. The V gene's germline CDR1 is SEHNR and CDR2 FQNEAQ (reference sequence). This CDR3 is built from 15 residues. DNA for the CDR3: TGTGCCAGCAGCTTAACAGGTCCAGGCTACAATGAGCAGTTCTTC. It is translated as CASSLTGPGYNEQFF.

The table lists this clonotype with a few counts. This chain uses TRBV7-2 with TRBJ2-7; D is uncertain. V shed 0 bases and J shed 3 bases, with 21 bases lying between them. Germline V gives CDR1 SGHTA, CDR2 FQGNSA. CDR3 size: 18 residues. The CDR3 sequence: CASSLAHGPWSGNYEQYF. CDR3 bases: TGTGCCAGCAGCTTAGCGCACGGCCCATGGAGTGGTAACTACGAGCAGTACTTC.

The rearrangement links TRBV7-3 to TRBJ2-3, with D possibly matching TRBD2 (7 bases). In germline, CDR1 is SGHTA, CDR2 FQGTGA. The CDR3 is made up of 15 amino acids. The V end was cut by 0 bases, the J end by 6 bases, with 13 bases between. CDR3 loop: CASSLTGGRRDTQYF. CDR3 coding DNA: TGTGCCAGCAGCTTAACCGGGGGGCGGCGCGATACGCAGTATTTT.

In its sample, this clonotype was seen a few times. DNA for the CDR3: TGCGCCAGCAGCTTGGCTGGCGGAACCTACGAGCAGTACTTC. This sequence encodes CASSLAGGTYEQYF. The chain carries TRBV5-1 and TRBJ2-7; D uncertain. Germline values: CDR1 SGHRS, CDR2 YFSETQ. The CDR3 extends over 14 amino acids. V lost 0 bases to trimming and J lost 2 bases, with 9 bases between them.

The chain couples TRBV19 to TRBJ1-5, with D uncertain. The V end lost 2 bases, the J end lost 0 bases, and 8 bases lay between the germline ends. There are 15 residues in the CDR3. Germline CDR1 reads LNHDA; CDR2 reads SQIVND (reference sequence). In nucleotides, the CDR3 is TGTGCCAGTAGTATATTCGGGTATAGCAATCAGCCCCAGCATTTT. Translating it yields CASSIFGYSNQPQHF.

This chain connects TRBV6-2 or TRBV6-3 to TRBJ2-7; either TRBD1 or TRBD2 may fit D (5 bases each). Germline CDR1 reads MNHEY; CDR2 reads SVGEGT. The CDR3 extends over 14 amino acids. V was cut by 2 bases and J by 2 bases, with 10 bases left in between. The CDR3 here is CASSYGTTTYEQYV. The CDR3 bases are TGTGCCAGCAGTTACGGGACGACTACCTACGAGCAGTACGTC.

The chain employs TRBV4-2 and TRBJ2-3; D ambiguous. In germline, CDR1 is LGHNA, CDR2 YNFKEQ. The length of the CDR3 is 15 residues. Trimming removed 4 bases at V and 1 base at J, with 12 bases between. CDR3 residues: CASSLASGGTDTQYF. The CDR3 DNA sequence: TGTGCCAGCAGCCTGGCTTCGGGCGGCACAGATACGCAGTATTTT.

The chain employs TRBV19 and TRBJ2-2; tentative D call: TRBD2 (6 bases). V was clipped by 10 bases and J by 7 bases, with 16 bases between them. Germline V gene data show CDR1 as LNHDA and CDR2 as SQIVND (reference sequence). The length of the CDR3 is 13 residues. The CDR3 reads CATKRGGIGELFF. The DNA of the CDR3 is TGTGCCACCAAACGTGGGGGGATCGGGGAGCTGTTTTTT. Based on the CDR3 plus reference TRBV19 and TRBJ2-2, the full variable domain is DGGITQSPKYLFRKEGQNVTLSCEQNLNHDAMYWYRQDPGQGLRLIYYSQIVNDFQKGDIAEGYSVSREKKESFPLTVTSAQKNPTAFYLCATKRGGIGELFFGEGSRLTVL.

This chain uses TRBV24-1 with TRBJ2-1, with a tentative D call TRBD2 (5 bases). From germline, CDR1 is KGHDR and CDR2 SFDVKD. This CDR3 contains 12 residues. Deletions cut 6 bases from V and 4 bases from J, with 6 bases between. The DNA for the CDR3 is TGTGCCACCAGTCGGGGTTACAATGAGCAGTTCTTC. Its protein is CATSRGYNEQFF.

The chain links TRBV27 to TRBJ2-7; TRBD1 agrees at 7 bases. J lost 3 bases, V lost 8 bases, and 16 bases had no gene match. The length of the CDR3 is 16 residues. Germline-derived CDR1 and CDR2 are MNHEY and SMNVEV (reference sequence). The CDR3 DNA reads TGTGCCAGCGGATTGTTGTCGGGACAGACCTACTACGAGCAGTACTTC. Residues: CASGLLSGQTYYEQYF.

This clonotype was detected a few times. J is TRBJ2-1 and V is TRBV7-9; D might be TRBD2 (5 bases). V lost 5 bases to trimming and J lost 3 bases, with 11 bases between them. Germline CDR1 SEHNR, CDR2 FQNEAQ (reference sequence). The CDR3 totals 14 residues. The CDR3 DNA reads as TGTGCCAGCAGCGAGGACCGGGGCTACAATGAGCAGTTCTTC. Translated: CASSEDRGYNEQFF.

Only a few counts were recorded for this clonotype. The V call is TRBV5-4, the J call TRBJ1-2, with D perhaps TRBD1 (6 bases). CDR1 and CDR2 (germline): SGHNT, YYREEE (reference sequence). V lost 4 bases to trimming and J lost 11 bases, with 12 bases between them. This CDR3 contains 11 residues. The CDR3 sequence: CASSLTGIYTF. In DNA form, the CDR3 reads TGTGCCAGCAGCCTAACAGGGATTTACACCTTC.

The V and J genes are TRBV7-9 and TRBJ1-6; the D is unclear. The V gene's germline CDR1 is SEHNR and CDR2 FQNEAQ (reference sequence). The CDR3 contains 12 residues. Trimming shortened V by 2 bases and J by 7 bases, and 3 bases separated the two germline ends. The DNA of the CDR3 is TGTGCCAGCAGCTTATGGAATTCACCCCTCCACTTT. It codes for CASSLWNSPLHF.

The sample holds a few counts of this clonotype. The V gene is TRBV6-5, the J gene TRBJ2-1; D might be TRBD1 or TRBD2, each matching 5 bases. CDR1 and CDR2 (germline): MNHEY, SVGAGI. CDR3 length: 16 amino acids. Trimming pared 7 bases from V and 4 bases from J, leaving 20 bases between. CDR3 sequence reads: CASTPVRGAAYNEQFF. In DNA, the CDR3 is TGTGCCAGCACCCCAGTGAGAGGGGCGGCGTACAATGAGCAGTTCTTC.

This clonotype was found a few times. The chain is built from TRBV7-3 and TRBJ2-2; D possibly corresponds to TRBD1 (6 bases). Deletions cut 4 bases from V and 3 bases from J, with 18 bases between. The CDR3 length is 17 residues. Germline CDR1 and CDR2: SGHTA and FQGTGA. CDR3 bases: TGTGCCAGCAGCTCGCACACCCCCAGGGGAGACACCGGGGAGCTGTTTTTT. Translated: CASSSHTPRGDTGELFF.

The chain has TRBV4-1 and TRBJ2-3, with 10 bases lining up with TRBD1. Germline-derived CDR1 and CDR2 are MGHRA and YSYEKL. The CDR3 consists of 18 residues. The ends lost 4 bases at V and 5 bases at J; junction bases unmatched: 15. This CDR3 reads CASSRAGAGQGQGDTQYF. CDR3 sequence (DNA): TGCGCCAGCAGCCGAGCCGGAGCGGGACAGGGGCAGGGAGATACGCAGTATTTT.

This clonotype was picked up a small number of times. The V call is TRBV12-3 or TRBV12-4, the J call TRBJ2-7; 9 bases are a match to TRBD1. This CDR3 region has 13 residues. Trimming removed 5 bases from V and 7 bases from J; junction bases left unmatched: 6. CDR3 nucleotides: TGTGCCAGCAGTCAGGACAGGGGTGGAGAGCAGTACTTC. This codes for CASSQDRGGEQYF.

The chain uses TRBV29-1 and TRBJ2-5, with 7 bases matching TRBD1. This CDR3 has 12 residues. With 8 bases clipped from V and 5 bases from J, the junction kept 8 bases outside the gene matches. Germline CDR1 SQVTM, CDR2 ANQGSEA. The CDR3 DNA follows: TGCAGCACTAGACAGGGATACGAGACCCAGTACTTC. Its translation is CSTRQGYETQYF. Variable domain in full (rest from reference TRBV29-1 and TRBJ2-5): SAVISQKPSRDICQRGTSLTIQCQVDSQVTMMFWYRQQPGQSLTLIATANQGSEATYESGFVIDKFPISRPNLTFSTLTVSNMSPEDSSIYLCSTRQGYETQYFGPGTRLLVL.

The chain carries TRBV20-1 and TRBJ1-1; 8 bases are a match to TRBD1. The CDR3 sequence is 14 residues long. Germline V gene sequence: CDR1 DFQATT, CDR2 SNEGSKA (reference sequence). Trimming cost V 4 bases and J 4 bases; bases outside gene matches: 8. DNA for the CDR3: TGCAGTGCTATGAGGACAGGGAGGGTCACTGAAGCTTTCTTT. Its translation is CSAMRTGRVTEAFF.

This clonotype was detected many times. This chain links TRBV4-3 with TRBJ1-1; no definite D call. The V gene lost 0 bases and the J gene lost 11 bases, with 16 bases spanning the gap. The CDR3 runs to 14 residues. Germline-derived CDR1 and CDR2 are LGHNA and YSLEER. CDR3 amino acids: CASSQDSTSGRAFF. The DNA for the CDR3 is TGCGCCAGCAGCCAAGATTCGACCTCCGGTCGGGCTTTCTTT.

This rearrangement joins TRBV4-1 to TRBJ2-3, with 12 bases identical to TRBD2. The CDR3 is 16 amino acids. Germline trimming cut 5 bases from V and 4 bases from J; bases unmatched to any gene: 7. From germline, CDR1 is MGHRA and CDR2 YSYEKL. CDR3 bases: TGCGCCAGCAGCTCCCGACTAGCGGGGGAAGCAGATACGCAGTATTTT. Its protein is CASSSRLAGEADTQYF.

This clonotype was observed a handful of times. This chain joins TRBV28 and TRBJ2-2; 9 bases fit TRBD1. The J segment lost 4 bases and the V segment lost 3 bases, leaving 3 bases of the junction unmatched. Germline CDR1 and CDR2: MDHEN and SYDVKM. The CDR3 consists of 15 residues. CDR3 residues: CASSLDRGSTGELFF. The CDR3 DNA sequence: TGTGCCAGCAGTTTGGACAGGGGAAGCACCGGGGAGCTGTTTTTT.

The CDR3 coding sequence is TGCGCCAGCAGCTTGTTTAGGTACCCCGGGGAGCTGTTTTTT. Translating gives CASSLFRYPGELFF. The chain carries TRBV5-1 and TRBJ2-2; D is uncertain. The CDR3 totals 14 residues. V lost 1 base and J lost 6, with 10 bases in between. Germline V gene data show CDR1 as SGHRS and CDR2 as YFSETQ.

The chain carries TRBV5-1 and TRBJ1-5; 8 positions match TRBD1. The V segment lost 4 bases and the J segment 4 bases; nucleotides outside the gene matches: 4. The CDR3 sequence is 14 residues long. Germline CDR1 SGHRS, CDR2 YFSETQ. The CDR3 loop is CASSTGQGNQPQHF. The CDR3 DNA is TGCGCCAGCAGCACTGGACAGGGTAATCAGCCCCAGCATTTT. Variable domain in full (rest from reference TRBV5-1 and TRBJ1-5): KAGVTQTPRYLIKTRGQQVTLSCSPISGHRSVSWYQQTPGQGLQFLFEYFSETQRNKGNFPGRFSGRQFSNSRSEMNVSTLELGDSALYLCASSTGQGNQPQHFGDGTRLSIL.

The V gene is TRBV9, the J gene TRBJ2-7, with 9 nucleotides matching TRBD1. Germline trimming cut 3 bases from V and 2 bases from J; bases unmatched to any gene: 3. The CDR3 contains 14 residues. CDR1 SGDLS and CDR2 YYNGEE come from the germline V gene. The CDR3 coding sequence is TGTGCCAGCAGCGAGGGGACAGGGCCCTACGAGCAGTACTTC. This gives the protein CASSEGTGPYEQYF.

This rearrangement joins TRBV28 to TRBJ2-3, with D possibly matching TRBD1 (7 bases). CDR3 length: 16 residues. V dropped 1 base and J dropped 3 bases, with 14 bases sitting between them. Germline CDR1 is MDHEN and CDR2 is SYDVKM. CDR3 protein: CASSLYRGGVTDTQYF. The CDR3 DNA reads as TGTGCCAGCAGTTTATACAGGGGAGGTGTAACAGATACGCAGTATTTT.

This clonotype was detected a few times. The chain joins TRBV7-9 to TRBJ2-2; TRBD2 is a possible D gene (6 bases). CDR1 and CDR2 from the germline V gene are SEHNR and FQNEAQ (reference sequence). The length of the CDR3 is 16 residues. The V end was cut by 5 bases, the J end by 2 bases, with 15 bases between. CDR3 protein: CASSPPSGLNTGELFF. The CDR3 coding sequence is TGTGCCAGCAGCCCACCTTCGGGACTCAACACCGGGGAGCTGTTTTTT.

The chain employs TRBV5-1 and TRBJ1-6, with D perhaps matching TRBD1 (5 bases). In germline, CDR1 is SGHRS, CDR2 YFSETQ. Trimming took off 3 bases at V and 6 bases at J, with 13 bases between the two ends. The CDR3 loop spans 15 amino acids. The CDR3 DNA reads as TGCGCCAGCAGCTCCAGCAGGGCCCGTAATTCACCCCTCCACTTT. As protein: CASSSSRARNSPLHF. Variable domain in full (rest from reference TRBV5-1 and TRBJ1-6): KAGVTQTPRYLIKTRGQQVTLSCSPISGHRSVSWYQQTPGQGLQFLFEYFSETQRNKGNFPGRFSGRQFSNSRSEMNVSTLELGDSALYLCASSSSRARNSPLHFGNGTRLTVT.

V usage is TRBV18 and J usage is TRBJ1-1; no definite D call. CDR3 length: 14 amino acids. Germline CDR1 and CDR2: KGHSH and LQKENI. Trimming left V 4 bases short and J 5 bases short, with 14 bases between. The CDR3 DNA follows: TGTGCCAGCTCACTACCTCCCCGGGCGACTGAAGCTTTCTTT. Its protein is CASSLPPRATEAFF.